A single sample is the source of the 8 T cell receptor beta chains below, sequenced in a study of shared clonotypes between healthy human individuals. Profiling relied on immunoSEQ multiplex PCR, and the TCRdb table lists in-frame clones only, not all of them. The table lists 1,500,000 or so clones, just under 99% of them singletons. The sample was naive CD4+ T cells sorted from blood. The subset is: CD45RA+ positively selected. The receptors originated from a man aged 25-40 years in good health.

For the CDR3, the DNA is TGTGCCAGCAGTGATAACGTGAACACTGAAGCTTTCTTT. This gives the protein CASSDNVNTEAFF. This chain joins TRBV2 and TRBJ1-1; D gene uncertain. CDR3 length equals 13 residues. In germline, CDR1 is SNHLY, CDR2 FYNNEI. The V end lost 3 bases, the J end lost 0 bases, and 5 bases lay between the germline ends.

The chain combines TRBV7-8 with TRBJ2-5; either TRBD1 or TRBD2 may supply D (6 bases each). Trimming removed 5 bases from V and 5 bases from J, with 27 bases in between. Germline CDR1 SGHVS, CDR2 FQNEAQ. The CDR3 has 18 residues. CDR3 DNA: TGTGCCAGCAGCGATGGGAGGAGGGGGGAAGCCTCGTTGGAGACCCAGTACTTC. Translated: CASSDGRRGEASLETQYF.

The V call is TRBV29-1, the J call TRBJ2-4; 10 bases are shared with TRBD2. The V and J ends lost 5 bases and 6 bases, in that order; junction bases with no gene match: 4. The CDR3 runs 13 residues. Looked up from germline, CDR1 is SQVTM and CDR2 is ANQGSEA. The CDR3 is CSVLAGVVNIQYF. The CDR3 region has the DNA TGCAGCGTTCTAGCGGGAGTAGTAAACATTCAGTACTTC.

The chain links TRBV5-1 to TRBJ2-1; D call uncertain. Germline values: CDR1 SGHRS, CDR2 YFSETQ. CDR3 length: 14 residues. Trimming stripped 0 bases from V and 8 bases from J, with 12 bases between. The CDR3: CASSLVRVAHEQFF. The DNA of the CDR3 is TGCGCCAGCAGCTTGGTCCGAGTCGCCCATGAGCAGTTCTTC.

As concerns this clone: The same CDR3 can be traced to other DNA sequences in this sample. The chain couples TRBV18 to TRBJ1-1; tentative D call: TRBD1 (5 bases). Germline CDR1 reads KGHSH; CDR2 reads LQKENI. Deletions cut 1 base from V and 5 bases from J, with 8 bases between. This CDR3 is 13 amino acids long. The CDR3 DNA sequence: TGTGCCAGCTCACCACGAGGGGATACTGAAGCTTTCTTT. Protein: CASSPRGDTEAFF.

This chain connects TRBV19 to TRBJ2-5, with 9 bases aligning to TRBD2. V lost 6 bases, J lost 5 bases, and 13 bases stayed unmatched. The CDR3 is 16 residues long. Germline V gene lookup returns CDR1 LNHDA and CDR2 SQIVND (reference sequence). CDR3 loop: CASSLLAGSRWETQYF. CDR3 nucleotides: TGTGCCAGTAGCCTCCTAGCGGGAAGCAGGTGGGAGACCCAGTACTTC. Looking up the rest from reference TRBV19 and TRBJ2-5 gives the full variable domain: DGGITQSPKYLFRKEGQNVTLSCEQNLNHDAMYWYRQDPGQGLRLIYYSQIVNDFQKGDIAEGYSVSREKKESFPLTVTSAQKNPTAFYLCASSLLAGSRWETQYFGPGTRLLVL.

The genes are TRBV27 and TRBJ1-1; TRBD1 might be the D (6 bases). The CDR3 runs to 14 residues. Germline V gives CDR1 MNHEY, CDR2 SMNVEV (reference sequence). V was trimmed by 2 bases and J by 5 bases, leaving 12 bases between them. The CDR3 DNA reads TGTGCCAGCAGTTTAGGAAGGGGGGTTACTGAAGCTTTCTTT. Protein product: CASSLGRGVTEAFF.

The V call is TRBV2, the J call TRBJ2-7; D might be TRBD1 (5 bases). CDR3 length: 12 amino acids. Germline V gene sequence: CDR1 SNHLY, CDR2 FYNNEI. V lost 5 bases, J lost 6 bases, and 11 bases lay in between. The CDR3 DNA sequence: TGTGCCAGCAGTCGAACAGGCGGCGAGCAGTACTTC. This encodes CASSRTGGEQYF.